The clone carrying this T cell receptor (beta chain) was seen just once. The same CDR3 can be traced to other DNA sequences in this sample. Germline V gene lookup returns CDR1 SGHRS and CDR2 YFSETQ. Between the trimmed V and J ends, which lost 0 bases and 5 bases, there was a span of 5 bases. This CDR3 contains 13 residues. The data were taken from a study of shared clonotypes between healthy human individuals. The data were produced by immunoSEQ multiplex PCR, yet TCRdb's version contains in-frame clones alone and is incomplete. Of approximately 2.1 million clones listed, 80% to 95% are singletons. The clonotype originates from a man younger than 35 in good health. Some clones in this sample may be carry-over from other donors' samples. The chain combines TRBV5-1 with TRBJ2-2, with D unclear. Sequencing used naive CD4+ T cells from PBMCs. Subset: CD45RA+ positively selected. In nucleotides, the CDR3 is TGCGCCAGCAGCTTGGTGGAAACCGGGGAGCTGTTTTTT. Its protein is CASSLVETGELFF.